This TCR beta chain was identified in a study of blood T cell repertoires in COVID-19. Original data processing: Estimation of nucleated cell counts relied on the amplification of reference gene primers. Libraries were prepared by immunoSEQ multiplex PCR; TCRdb keeps only in-frame clonotypes and omits some of them. V and J calls and clone size are as listed in that table; D and trimming were resolved from the DNA. The data contain about 69,000 clones, roughly 73% of them seen just once; the ten biggest clones take up roughly 50%. Trimming removed 2 bases at V and 4 bases at J, with 9 bases between. The germline V gene has CDR1 SGHAT and CDR2 FQNNGV. CDR3 length: 14 residues.

Input material: peripheral blood. The rearrangement uses TRBV11-2 and TRBJ1-3; D unresolved. The clonotype comes from a human donor in a cohort sampled during active COVID-19. CDR3 region: CASSLQNSGNTIYF. Written as DNA, the CDR3 is TGTGCCAGCAGCTTACAAAATTCCGGAAACACCATATATTTT.